This T cell receptor beta chain was identified during a study of T cells in Graves' hyperthyroidism and ophthalmopathy. Across the study: Before any treatment, at initial diagnosis, peripheral blood was collected.

Graves' hyperthyroidism was deemed stable given no ophthalmopathy progression within 18 months. Uncontrolled infection, other autoimmune disease, pregnancy or lactation excluded patients. Researchers took RNA transcripts and amplified the TCR beta CDR3 regions from them. HTBI primers were the set used in a first-round RT-PCR of the TCR CDR3. Using its own MiXCR run on the multiplex PCR reads, TCRdb lists one record per CDR3 protein. The sample lists 250,000 to 350,000 distinct CDR3 sequences, 16% occurring once. Sequencing input: blood. This sequence was found in a man aged 30 to 39 with Graves' hyperthyroidism.

The CDR3 is CSAPSGQGTYGYTF. In nucleotides, the CDR3 is TGCAGTGCCCCATCTGGACAGGGTACCTATGGCTACACCTTC. This chain uses TRBV20-1 with TRBJ1-2; 8 nucleotides line up with TRBD1. J lost 4 bases, V lost 6 bases, and 10 bases had no gene match. CDR1 and CDR2 from the germline V gene are DFQATT and SNEGSKA (reference sequence). The CDR3 extends over 14 amino acids.